Shown below are 8 T cell receptor beta chains from a single sample sequenced in a study of a mutant IDH1 vaccine in newly diagnosed glioma. Libraries were prepared by immunoSEQ multiplex PCR; TCRdb keeps only in-frame clonotypes and omits some of them. This table has around 130,000 clones, about 80% appearing once. Time point meaning: week 11, during vaccination. Alongside topical imiquimod, each dose of vaccine comprised 300 ug of mutant IDH1 20-mer peptide. No antigen has been identified for these receptors. Sequencing used PBMCs, obtained from a glioma patient whose treatment included an IDH1 peptide vaccine. These receptors were collected from a man aged 40-49 years with glioma.

The gene calls are TRBV7-5 and TRBJ1-1; the table's D call TRBD1 went unverified against the DNA. TRBV7-5 is recorded as a pseudogene. CDR3 length: 16 residues. CDR3 region: CARSQRRTGGGTEAFF. CDR3 nucleotides: TGTGCCAGAAGCCAACGACGGACAGGGGGCGGCACTGAAGCTTTCTTT.

The rearrangement joins TRBV7-6 to TRBJ1-4, with 10 bases aligning to TRBD1. The CDR3 consists of 15 residues. Germline assignment: CDR1 SGHVS and CDR2 FNYEAQ. V lost 5 bases and J lost 4; bases outside the gene matches: 4. The CDR3 coding sequence is TGTGCCAGCAGCCCGGGACAGGGGAGTAATGAAAAACTGTTTTTT. Protein product: CASSPGQGSNEKLFF.

This chain links TRBV19 with TRBJ2-7; 8 bases fit TRBD1. The V and J ends lost 7 bases and 3 bases, in that order; junction bases with no gene match: 11. The CDR3 runs to 15 residues. The germline V gene encodes CDR1 LNHDA and CDR2 SQIVND (reference sequence). CDR3 region: CASKYNDRGDYEQYF. Here the CDR3 DNA reads TGTGCCAGTAAATATAATGACAGGGGCGACTACGAGCAGTACTTC.

The rearrangement uses TRBV11-2 and TRBJ2-5, with TRBD2 matching over 12 bases. Germline V gene lookup returns CDR1 SGHAT and CDR2 FQNNGV. Trimming took 3 bases from V and 5 from J; bases not matched to a gene: 7. This CDR3 region has 16 residues. The CDR3 DNA sequence: TGTGCCAGCAGCTTCCCTAGCGGGGGGGCCTCGGAGACCCAGTACTTC. Its translation is CASSFPSGGASETQYF.

This clone has only one observation. Other DNA variants within this sample encode the same CDR3. This chain links TRBV7-9 with TRBJ2-3; D unresolved. Germline V gene sequence: CDR1 SEHNR, CDR2 FQNEAQ (reference sequence). The CDR3 covers 13 residues. Trimming removed 3 bases at V and 0 bases at J, with 4 bases between. CDR3 DNA sequence: TGTGCCAGCAGCTTTGGAAGCACAGATACGCAGTATTTT. Its translation is CASSFGSTDTQYF.

The CDR3 loop reads CASSLRLKQRGGYNEQFF. In DNA form, the CDR3 reads TGTGCCAGCAGCCTGCGGCTTAAACAGCGGGGGGGCTACAATGAGCAGTTCTTC. This chain links TRBV7-2 with TRBJ2-1, with TRBD2 identical over 10 bases. This CDR3 region has 18 residues. Unmatched junction bases numbered 13, after V lost 5 bases and J lost 3 bases. Germline V gene data show CDR1 as SGHTA and CDR2 as FQGNSA.

Only a few counts were recorded for this clone. V gene TRBV29-1 combines with J gene TRBJ2-5, with 9 bases matching TRBD1. The germline V gene encodes CDR1 SQVTM and CDR2 ANQGSEA. The CDR3 is made up of 14 amino acids. Trimming took 7 bases from V and 5 from J; bases not matched to a gene: 11. CDR3 bases: TGCAGCGCAACACGACAGGGGGTGTTGGAGACCCAGTACTTC. Protein: CSATRQGVLETQYF.

This CDR3 reads CATSSLGTGWKKETQYF. CDR3 bases: TGTGCCACCAGCAGTCTCGGGACAGGATGGAAGAAAGAGACCCAGTACTTC. The chain has TRBV15 and TRBJ2-5, with TRBD1 matching 8 bases. The CDR3 consists of 17 residues. The junction had 12 bases not matched to a gene; V was cut back by 3 bases and J by 3 bases. The V gene's germline CDR1 is LNHNV and CDR2 YYDKDF (reference sequence).